The clone carrying this T cell receptor beta chain has ten or more counts. This beta chain came through as a stray read in a library set up for alpha chains, and its size says little. The data originate from a study of spatial heterogeneity in lung cancer. Background on the study: Compared with alpha-chain sequences, beta-chain sequences were consistently detected in greater numbers. The study observed each unique TCR and UMI combination more than ten times on average in raw reads.

Noted time point: sample taken at primary tumor resection. Sequencing covered unsorted whole RNA taken from tumor, nontumor lung or frozen PBMC. The 55 to 90 donors had untreated early-stage non-small cell lung cancer. All TCR cDNA molecules were individually tagged with a unique molecular identifier. Each CDR3 protein gets one entry after TCRdb re-called the 5' RACE reads with MiXCR. The sample contains approximately 12,000 distinct CDR3 sequences, approximately 6.2% of which appear only once. The sequence derives from a male donor with early-stage non-small cell lung cancer. The material sequenced was normal lung tissue next to the tumor, taken at surgery.

The CDR3 coding sequence is TGTGCCAGCAGTTGGGCTTTCAGCTCCTACAATGAGCAGTTCTTC. The encoded protein is CASSWAFSSYNEQFF. The V and J genes are TRBV2 and TRBJ2-1; no firm D call. Germline-derived CDR1 and CDR2 are SNHLY and FYNNEI. CDR3 size: 15 residues. Trimming removed 5 bases from V and 0 bases from J, with 11 bases in between.